This TCR beta chain was identified during a study of blood T cell repertoires in COVID-19. Trimming removed 6 bases from V and 2 bases from J, with 17 bases in between. Germline V gives CDR1 MNHEY, CDR2 SVGAGI. The CDR3 extends over 15 amino acids. The assay was immunoSEQ multiplex PCR, and TCRdb's table has in-frame clones only and misses some. The sample comprises about 200,000 clones, about 87% of which are singletons, and 3% to 3.5% rests with the top ten. The source material was peripheral blood. The receptor's source is a man in his sixties with acute or convalescent COVID-19. The rearrangement joins TRBV6-5 to TRBJ2-7; D unresolved. The CDR3 DNA sequence: TGTGCCAGCAGACTTGGCGACCCCAGGACCTACGAGCAGTACTTC. Translated, it gives CASRLGDPRTYEQYF.